What follows is one T cell receptor (beta chain) and its context. Only a few counts were recorded for this clone. What this receptor recognizes is not known. No base quality information exists; no much larger clone differs at one position. The library was produced with the immunoSEQ multiplex PCR assay. For the multiplex PCR, a mixture combining 60 forward primers for TCR Vbeta segments and 13 reverse primers for TCR Jbeta segments was used. The CDR3 region of rearranged TCR beta genes was amplified from genomic DNA with a multiplex PCR assay. On the Illumina HiSeq System, the amplified TCR beta libraries were sequenced as 87-base-pair reads. The authors' pipeline ran thus. A later analysis counted about 80 million unique TCR beta chains across the 650 to 700 repertoires, and some 11 million of these chains were shared by at least two donors. A nearest-neighbor algorithm error-corrected the raw reads and collapsed the reads into unique sequences, merging closely related sequences to remove PCR and sequencing errors. V, D and J gene segments were assigned by aligning CDR3 sequences to IMGT reference sequences. Each retained sequence needed at least a six-nucleotide match to both a V gene segment and a J gene segment. A rearrangement counted as productive if the CDR3 had no stop codons and remained in frame with V and J, and every other rearrangement counted as non-productive. CDR3 was defined by IMGT convention, running from the second conserved V-encoded cysteine to the conserved J-encoded phenylalanine. The earlier analysis of approximately 590 of the donors excluded any sequence lacking an unambiguous match to a single V gene segment. An earlier analysis of a few hundred of the donors classified V segments as functional when productive rearrangements were above 56.7% and as segregating when the standard deviation between donors was above 5%. A statistical classification framework was built for diagnosing cytomegalovirus status from the catalog of TCR beta chain sequences. In a later analysis, TCR nucleotide sequences were compared against IMGT/GENE-DB human TR gene sequences so that V and J genes could be assigned. The TCRdist pipeline was used in a later analysis to assign CDR3 sequences and most-parsimonious VDJ recombination scenarios. In a later analysis, each TCR beta chain was defined by its CDR3 amino acid sequence together with its V-gene family, and reads without a unique V-gene family were excluded. A later analysis removed 592 highly shared, low-generation-probability nucleotide sequences to deal with suspected cross-contamination and a sequencing artifact. In a later analysis, a clonal expansion index for each public chain was calculated from normalized within-repertoire ranks of inferred template counts. In a later analysis, generation probabilities were computed with a VDJ recombination model fitted to out-of-frame rearrangements, and the resulting probabilities were checked against IGoR. Hypergeometric tests were used in a later analysis to score TCR-TCR, TCR-HLA and TCR-CMV co-occurrence, with a repertoire-size bias correction applied to the TCR pairs. In a later analysis, false discovery rates were estimated by permuting HLA or CMV assignments 20 times. A later analysis grouped co-occurring TCRs with DBSCAN, adding TCRdist sequence similarity when clustering within HLA-allele-positive subsets. Repertoires with fewer than 30,000 or more than 120,000 public chains were left out of co-occurrence clustering, as were a handful of repertoires with anomalous nucleotide sharing. As stored in TCRdb, this immuneACCESS dataset retains in-frame rearrangements with V and J assigned. A fraction of the clones does not appear; measured against another copy, unresolved V genes explain less than half of the discrepancy, and the remainder lacks a known reason. That table furnishes V, J and clone size, whereas the DNA furnished D and trimming. This sample gives approximately 190,000 clones in total; approximately 12% of them show up just once. The ten biggest clones cover about 7.8% of the sample.

The cohort was made up of 500 to 850 healthy bone marrow donors. At the time of sampling, all cohort members were nominally healthy, though unrecorded immune exposures were likely present. The donor was CMV seropositive and was included in the group of around 300 seropositive cohort members. A peripheral blood sample was provided by each donor, and peripheral blood mononuclear cells were used for TCR beta sequencing. The Qiagen DNeasy Blood Extraction Kit was used to extract genomic DNA from the blood cell samples. These data come from a study of cytomegalovirus exposure and HLA in healthy donors listed by TCRdb under 2017. Looking at the study overall: According to an earlier analysis of 550 to 700 of the donors, 200 million or so T cells yielded 120 million or so unique TCR beta sequences and 276 Gb of sequence data. Of the roughly 400 genotyped donors, 65% to 90% fell in the genetic ancestry cluster associated with self-reported Caucasian donors. Both class I and class II loci were covered by HLA typing, at four-digit resolution. Typing coverage differed by locus: A, B, C, DRB1 and DQB1 were typed in about 620-630 donors, DQA1 in approximately 520, DPA1 in 600 to 610, and DPB1 in 400 to 490. All discovery cohort repertoires had been generated using a single sequencing platform. A later genetic analysis took genome-wide SNP genotypes for about 55% of the 666 donors and used that subset as a discovery cohort. Across 300 to 500 genotyped donors of the cohort, an average of roughly 200,000 unique TCR beta nucleotide sequences per donor were sequenced, and 15% to 20% of those sequences were non-productive. In a later analysis, previously published TCR beta repertoires from some 640 donors were re-analyzed and high-resolution HLA genotyping was added so that TCR occurrence patterns could be studied. An early release that covered some 630 HLA-typed donors contained approximately 300 gigabases of sequencing data and tens of millions of unique TCR sequences. The T cell repertoires of some 670 subjects were profiled by immunosequencing and related to cytomegalovirus serostatus. Donor age, sex, ethnicity and CMV serostatus were compiled alongside the repertoire data. Five DR-DQ haplotypes were treated as single units for association and clustering because of strong linkage in the cohort. Besides the first cohort of approximately 670 subjects, a separate validation cohort made up of 90 to 150 different subjects was used. The later analysis used no new phenotypic data to find candidate immune exposures, relying instead on TCR beta sequences and their occurrence across donors. An earlier analysis of approximately 500 of the donors applied high-throughput TCR beta sequencing to assess whether each TCR beta V gene segment acted as functional or pseudogenic. The study aimed to test whether cataloging public T cell receptors could reveal signatures of past pathogen exposure. The study combined high-throughput TCR immunosequencing, statistical association of individual TCRs with disease status, and machine learning to predict cytomegalovirus infection status. General conclusions and limits of the study: Because counts were too low, seventeen rarely observed V segments, including chromosome 9 orphons, were left out of the earlier analysis of about 620 of the donors. A later genetic analysis reported fewer N-insertions in productive TCRs among donors in an Asian-associated ancestry cluster than the roughly 700-donor mean. The classifier was reported to diagnose cytomegalovirus status with high specificity and sensitivity in both the original and validation cohorts. Most CMV-associated TCR beta chains appeared to be HLA-restricted in a later analysis, and the HLA associations seemed to be driven largely by CMV exposure. In vitro tests confirmed that a few of the cytomegalovirus-associated TCR beta chains recognize cytomegalovirus antigens. Because HLA typing was unavailable for some donors at each locus, only the typed subset was used in association tests. Presence/absence analyses assumed roughly uniform sequencing depth across donors, an assumption that may not hold. The only immune exposure information available for the cohort was CMV serostatus. According to a later analysis, parvovirus B19, influenza, CMV and Epstein-Barr virus appeared linked to several top co-occurrence clusters. The study listed 170 or so TCR beta chains as associated with cytomegalovirus. Most TCR sequences were seen in very few donors, while some public TCRs were found in many individuals. According to a later analysis, TCR association rates differed among HLA loci, with DRB1 alleles showing the most associated TCRs and HLA-C alleles showing the fewest. In a later genetic analysis, a missense DCLRE1C variant was associated with V-gene and J-gene trimming of TCR beta chains, and the association was replicated in an independent cohort. Assigning TCR associations to individual alleles was difficult when HLA alleles, especially DR and DQ, strongly co-occurred. An earlier analysis of some 560 of the donors showed that most TCR beta V segments appeared in productive rearrangements either about 90% or about 30% of the time, which broadly matched IMGT annotations. A further reported finding was that TCR beta sequences accurately predicted the HLA-A and HLA-B alleles for most subjects in the first cohort. In a later analysis, around 17,000 TCR beta sequences were associated with specific HLA alleles at a false discovery rate of 0.05. Correlated functional status among segregating V segments might reflect linkage disequilibrium, but an unknown experimental factor could not be ruled out. The authors suggested that the approach could potentially be extended to other disease states and immunological phenotypes. A cluster of highly shared sequence variants was judged likely to be a technical artifact of the sequencing pipeline. In a later analysis, HLA-associated TCR beta chains showed more clonal expansion and lower generation probabilities than non-associated chains that were equally common. The cohort was sequenced for TCR beta chains only, and without alpha or paired-chain data the features that could be detected were limited.

This receptor was taken from a man aged 45-60 years in good health and CMV-seropositive. Input material: PBMCs.

The base sequence is TGTGCCAGCAAGGTTTTTAGCAAGGGGAACTACGAGCAGTACTTC. It translates as CASKVFSKGNYEQYF. The chain employs TRBV7-2 and TRBJ2-7; tentative D gene TRBD1, with 5 bases matching. From its cysteine to its phenylalanine, the CDR3 spans 15 amino acids. Only the CDR3 region is kept as DNA, spanning 45 bases read in frame from base 1. A distance of 19 bases separates the germline ends of V and J, which lose 7 bases and 3 bases respectively. As encoded in the germline V gene, CDR1 is SGHTA while CDR2 is FQGNSA.